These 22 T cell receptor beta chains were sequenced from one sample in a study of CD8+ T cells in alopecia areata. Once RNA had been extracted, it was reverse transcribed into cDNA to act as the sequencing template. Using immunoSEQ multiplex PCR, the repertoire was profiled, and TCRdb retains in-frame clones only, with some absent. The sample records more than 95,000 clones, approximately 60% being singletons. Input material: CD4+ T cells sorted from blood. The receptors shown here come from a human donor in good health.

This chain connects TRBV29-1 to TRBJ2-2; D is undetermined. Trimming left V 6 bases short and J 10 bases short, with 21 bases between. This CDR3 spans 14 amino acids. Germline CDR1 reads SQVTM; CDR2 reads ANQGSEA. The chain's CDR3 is CSVLPGSPHSELFF. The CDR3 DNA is TGCAGCGTCCTCCCCGGATCGCCCCATTCGGAGCTGTTTTTT.

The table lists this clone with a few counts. The CDR3 sequence: CASSLMGTKSTDTQYF. The CDR3 region has the DNA TGTGCCAGCAGCTTAATGGGGACCAAGAGCACAGATACGCAGTATTTT. The chain carries TRBV11-2 and TRBJ2-3; perhaps D is TRBD1 or TRBD2 (5 bases each). Germline CDR1 SGHAT, CDR2 FQNNGV. V lost 2 bases, J lost 0 bases, and 12 bases lay in between. CDR3 length equals 16 residues. Supplemented by reference TRBV11-2 and TRBJ2-3, the full variable domain reads EAGVAQSPRYKIIEKRQSVAFWCNPISGHATLYWYQQILGQGPKLLIQFQNNGVVDDSQLPKDRFSAERLKGVDSTLKIQPAKLEDSAVYLCASSLMGTKSTDTQYFGPGTRLTVL.

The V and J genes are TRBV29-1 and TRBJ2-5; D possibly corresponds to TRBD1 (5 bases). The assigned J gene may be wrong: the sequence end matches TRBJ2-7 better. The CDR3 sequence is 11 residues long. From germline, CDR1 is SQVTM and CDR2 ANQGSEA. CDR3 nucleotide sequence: TGCAGCGTTTCGGACAACTACGAGCAGTACTTC. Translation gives CSVSDNYEQYF.

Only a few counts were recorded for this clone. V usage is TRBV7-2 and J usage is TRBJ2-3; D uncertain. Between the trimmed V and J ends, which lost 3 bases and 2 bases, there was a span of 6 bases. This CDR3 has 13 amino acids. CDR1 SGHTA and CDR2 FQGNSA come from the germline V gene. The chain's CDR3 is CASSFRITDTQYF. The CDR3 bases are TGTGCCAGCAGCTTTAGGATCACAGATACGCAGTATTTT. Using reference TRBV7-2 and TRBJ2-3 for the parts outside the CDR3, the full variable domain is GAGVSQSPSNKVTEKGKDVELRCDPISGHTALYWYRQSLGQGLEFLIYFQGNSAPDKSGLPSDRFSAERTGGSVSTLTIQRTQQEDSAVYLCASSFRITDTQYFGPGTRLTVL.

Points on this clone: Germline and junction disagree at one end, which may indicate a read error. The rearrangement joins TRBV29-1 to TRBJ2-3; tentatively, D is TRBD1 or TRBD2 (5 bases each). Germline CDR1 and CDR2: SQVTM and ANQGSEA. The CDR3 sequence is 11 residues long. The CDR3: CSVEWDGAGRF. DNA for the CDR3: TGCAGCGTTGAATGGGACGGAGCAGGCCGTTTT.

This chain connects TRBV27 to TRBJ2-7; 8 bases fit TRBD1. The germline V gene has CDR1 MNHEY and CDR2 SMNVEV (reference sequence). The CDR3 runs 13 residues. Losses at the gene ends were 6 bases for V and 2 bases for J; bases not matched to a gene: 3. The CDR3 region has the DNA TGTGCCAGCAGACCGGGACAGGCCTACGAGCAGTACTTC. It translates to CASRPGQAYEQYF.

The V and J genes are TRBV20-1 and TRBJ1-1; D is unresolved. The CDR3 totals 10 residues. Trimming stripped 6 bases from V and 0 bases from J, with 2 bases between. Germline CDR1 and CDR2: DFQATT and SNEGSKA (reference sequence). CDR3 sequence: CSAMNTEAFF. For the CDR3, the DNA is TGCAGTGCCATGAACACTGAAGCTTTCTTT.

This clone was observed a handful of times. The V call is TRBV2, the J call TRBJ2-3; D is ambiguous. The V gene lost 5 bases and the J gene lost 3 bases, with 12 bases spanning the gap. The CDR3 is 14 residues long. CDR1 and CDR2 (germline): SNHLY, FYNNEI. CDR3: CASSLQVRTDTQYF. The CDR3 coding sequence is TGTGCCAGCAGTCTCCAGGTCAGAACAGATACGCAGTATTTT.

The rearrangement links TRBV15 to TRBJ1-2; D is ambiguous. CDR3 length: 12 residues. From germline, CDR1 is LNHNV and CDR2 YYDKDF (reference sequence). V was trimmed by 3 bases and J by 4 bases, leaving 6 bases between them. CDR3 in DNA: TGTGCCACCAGCAGTGCAACCTATGGCTACACCTTC. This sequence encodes CATSSATYGYTF.

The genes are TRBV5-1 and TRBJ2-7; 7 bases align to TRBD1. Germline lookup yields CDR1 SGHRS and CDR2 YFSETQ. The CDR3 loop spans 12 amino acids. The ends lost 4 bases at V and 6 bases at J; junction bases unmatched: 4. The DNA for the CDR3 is TGCGCCAGCAGCGCTACAGGGGCCGAGCAGTACTTC. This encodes CASSATGAEQYF.

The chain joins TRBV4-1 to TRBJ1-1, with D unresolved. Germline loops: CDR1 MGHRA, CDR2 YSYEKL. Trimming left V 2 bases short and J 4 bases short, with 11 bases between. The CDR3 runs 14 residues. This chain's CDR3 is CASSQPGGRTEAFF. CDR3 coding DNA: TGCGCCAGCAGCCAACCGGGAGGACGCACTGAAGCTTTCTTT.

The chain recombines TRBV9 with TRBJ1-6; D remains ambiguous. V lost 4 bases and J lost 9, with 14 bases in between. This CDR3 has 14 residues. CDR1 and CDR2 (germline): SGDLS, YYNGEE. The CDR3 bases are TGTGCCAGCAGCCTGAGGCCCGATAGTTCACCCCTCCACTTT. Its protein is CASSLRPDSSPLHF.

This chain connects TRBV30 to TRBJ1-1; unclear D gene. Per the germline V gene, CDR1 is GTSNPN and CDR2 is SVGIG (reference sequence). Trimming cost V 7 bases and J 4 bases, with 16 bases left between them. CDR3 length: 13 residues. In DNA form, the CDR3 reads TGTGCCTACCAGGAGGATCGGGGCACTGAAGCTTTCTTT. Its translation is CAYQEDRGTEAFF.

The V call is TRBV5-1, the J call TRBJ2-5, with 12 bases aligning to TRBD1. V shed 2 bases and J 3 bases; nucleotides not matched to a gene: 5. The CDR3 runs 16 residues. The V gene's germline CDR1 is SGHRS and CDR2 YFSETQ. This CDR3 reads CASSFLGQGAEETQYF. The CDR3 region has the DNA TGCGCCAGCAGCTTTTTGGGACAGGGGGCAGAAGAGACCCAGTACTTC.

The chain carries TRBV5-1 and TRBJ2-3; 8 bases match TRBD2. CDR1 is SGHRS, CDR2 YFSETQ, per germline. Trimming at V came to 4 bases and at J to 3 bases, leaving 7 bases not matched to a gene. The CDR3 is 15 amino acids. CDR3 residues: CASSPIAGRTDTQYF. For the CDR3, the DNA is TGCGCCAGCAGCCCCATAGCGGGGAGGACAGATACGCAGTATTTT.

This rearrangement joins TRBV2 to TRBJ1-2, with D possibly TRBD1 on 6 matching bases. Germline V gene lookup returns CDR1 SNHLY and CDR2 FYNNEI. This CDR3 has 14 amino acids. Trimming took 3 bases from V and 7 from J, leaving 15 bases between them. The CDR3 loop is CASSDQQGPSGYTF. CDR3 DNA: TGTGCCAGCAGTGACCAACAGGGACCTAGTGGCTACACCTTC.

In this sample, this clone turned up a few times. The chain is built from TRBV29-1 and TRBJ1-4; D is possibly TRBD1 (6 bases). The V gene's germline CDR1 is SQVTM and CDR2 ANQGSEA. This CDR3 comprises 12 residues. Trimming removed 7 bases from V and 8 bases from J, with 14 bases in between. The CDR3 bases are TGCAGCGGACAGGAGCGTTGGGAAAAACTGTTTTTT. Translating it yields CSGQERWEKLFF.

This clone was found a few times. The CDR3 loop reads CASKIAGSPGEQFF. Here the CDR3 DNA reads TGTGCCAGCAAGATAGCGGGGTCCCCCGGTGAGCAGTTCTTC. The rearrangement joins TRBV2 to TRBJ2-1; 8 bases fit TRBD2. CDR1 and CDR2 from the germline V gene are SNHLY and FYNNEI. The V and J ends lost 7 bases and 9 bases, in that order; junction bases with no gene match: 11. This CDR3 is 14 amino acids long.

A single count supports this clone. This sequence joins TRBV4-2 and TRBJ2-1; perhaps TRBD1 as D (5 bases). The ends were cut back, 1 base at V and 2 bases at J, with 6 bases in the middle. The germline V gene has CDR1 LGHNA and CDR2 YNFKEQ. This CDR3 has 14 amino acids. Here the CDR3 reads CASSQGGAYNEQFF. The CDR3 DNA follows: TGTGCCAGCAGCCAAGGGGGCGCCTACAATGAGCAGTTCTTC.

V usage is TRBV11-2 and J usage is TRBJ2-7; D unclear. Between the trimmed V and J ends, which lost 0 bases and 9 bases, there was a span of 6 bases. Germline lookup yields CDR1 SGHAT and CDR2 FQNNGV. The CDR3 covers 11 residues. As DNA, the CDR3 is TGTGCCAGCAGCTTAGACGTGCGGCAGTACTTC. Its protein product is CASSLDVRQYF.

CDR3 nucleotides: TGTGCCAGCAGCCTAGGGAGGACAGGGCTTGGCTACACCTTC. Its protein is CASSLGRTGLGYTF. The chain recombines TRBV11-2 with TRBJ1-2, with 8 bases lining up with TRBD1. The CDR3 has 14 residues. Germline-derived CDR1 and CDR2 are SGHAT and FQNNGV. The V and J ends lost 5 bases and 7 bases, in that order; junction bases with no gene match: 9.

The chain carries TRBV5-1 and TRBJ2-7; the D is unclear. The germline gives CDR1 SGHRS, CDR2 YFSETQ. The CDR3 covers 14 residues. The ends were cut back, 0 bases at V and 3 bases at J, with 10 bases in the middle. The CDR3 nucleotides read TGCGCCAGCAGCTTGGCACGCCCTGACTACGAGCAGTACTTC. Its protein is CASSLARPDYEQYF.